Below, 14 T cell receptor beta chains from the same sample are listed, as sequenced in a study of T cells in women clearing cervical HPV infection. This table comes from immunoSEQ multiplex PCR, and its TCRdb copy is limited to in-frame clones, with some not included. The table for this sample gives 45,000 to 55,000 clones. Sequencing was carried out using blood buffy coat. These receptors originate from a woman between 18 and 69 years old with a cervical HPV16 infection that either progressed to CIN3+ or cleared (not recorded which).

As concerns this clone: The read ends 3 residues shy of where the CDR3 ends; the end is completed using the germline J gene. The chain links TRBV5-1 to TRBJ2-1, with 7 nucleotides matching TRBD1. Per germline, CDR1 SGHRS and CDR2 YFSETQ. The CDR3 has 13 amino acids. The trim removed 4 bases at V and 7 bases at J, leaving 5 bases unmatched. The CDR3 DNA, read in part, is TGCGCCAGCAGCCCGGCAGGGGGAAATGAG. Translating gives CASSPAGGNE. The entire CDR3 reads CASSPAGGNEQFF.

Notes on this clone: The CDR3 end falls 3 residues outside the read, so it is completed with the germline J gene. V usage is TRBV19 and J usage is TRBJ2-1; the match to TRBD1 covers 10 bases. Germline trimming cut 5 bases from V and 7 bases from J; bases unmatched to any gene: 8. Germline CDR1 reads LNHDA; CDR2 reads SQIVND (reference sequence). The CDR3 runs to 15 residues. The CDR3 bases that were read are TGTGCCAGTAGTCAGGGGAGGACAGGGGGGAATGAG. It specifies CASSQGRTGGNE. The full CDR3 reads CASSQGRTGGNEQFF. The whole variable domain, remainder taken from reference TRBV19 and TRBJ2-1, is DGGITQSPKYLFRKEGQNVTLSCEQNLNHDAMYWYRQDPGQGLRLIYYSQIVNDFQKGDIAEGYSVSREKKESFPLTVTSAQKNPTAFYLCASSQGRTGGNEQFFGPGTRLTVL.

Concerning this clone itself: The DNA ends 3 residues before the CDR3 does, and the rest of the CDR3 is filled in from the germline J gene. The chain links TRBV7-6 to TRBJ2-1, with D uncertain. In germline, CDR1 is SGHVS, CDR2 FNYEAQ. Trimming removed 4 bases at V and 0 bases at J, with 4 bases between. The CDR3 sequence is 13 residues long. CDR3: CASSSSSYNEQFF. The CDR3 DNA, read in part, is TGTGCCAGCAGCTCCAGCTCCTACAATGAG.

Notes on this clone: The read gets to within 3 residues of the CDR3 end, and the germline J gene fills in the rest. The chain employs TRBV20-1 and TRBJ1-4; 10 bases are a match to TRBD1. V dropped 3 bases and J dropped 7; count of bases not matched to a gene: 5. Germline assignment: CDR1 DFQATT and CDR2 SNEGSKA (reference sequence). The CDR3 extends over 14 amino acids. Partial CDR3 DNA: TGCAGTGCTAGGCCCGGGACAGGGGTTGAAAAA. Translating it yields CSARPGTGVEK. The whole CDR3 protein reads CSARPGTGVEKLFF.

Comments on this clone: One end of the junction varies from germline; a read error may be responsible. The CDR3 spells CASSLPRPTGRYQETQYF. CDR3 bases read: TGCGCCAGCAGCCTTCCACGCCCGACAGGAAGGTACCAAGAGACC. This sequence joins TRBV4-2 and TRBJ2-5, with a possible D match to TRBD1 (6 bases). Read data end 3 residues before the CDR3 end; the end is taken from the germline J gene. Germline values: CDR1 LGHNA, CDR2 YNFKEQ. The CDR3 is made up of 18 amino acids.

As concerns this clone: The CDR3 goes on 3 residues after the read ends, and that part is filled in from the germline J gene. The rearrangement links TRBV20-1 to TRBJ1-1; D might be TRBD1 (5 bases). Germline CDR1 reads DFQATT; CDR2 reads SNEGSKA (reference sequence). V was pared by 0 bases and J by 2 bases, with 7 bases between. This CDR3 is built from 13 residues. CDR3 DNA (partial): TGCAGTGCTAGAGAGGGGGGAAACACTGAA. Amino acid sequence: CSAREGGNTE. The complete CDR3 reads CSAREGGNTEAFF.

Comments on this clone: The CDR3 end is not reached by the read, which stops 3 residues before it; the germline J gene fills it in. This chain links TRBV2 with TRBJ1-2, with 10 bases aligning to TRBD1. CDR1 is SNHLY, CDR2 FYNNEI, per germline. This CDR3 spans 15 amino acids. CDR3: CASSSRPGTGAGYTF. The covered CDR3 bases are TGTGCCAGCAGCTCCCGACCCGGGACAGGGGCCGGC.

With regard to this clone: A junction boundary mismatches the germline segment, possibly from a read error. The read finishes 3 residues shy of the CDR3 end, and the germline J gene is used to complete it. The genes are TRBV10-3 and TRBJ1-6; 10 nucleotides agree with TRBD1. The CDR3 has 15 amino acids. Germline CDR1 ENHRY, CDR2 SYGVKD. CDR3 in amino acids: CAIRTGGSNNSPLHF. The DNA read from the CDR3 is TGTGCCATCAGGACAGGGGGCTCCAATAATTCACCC.

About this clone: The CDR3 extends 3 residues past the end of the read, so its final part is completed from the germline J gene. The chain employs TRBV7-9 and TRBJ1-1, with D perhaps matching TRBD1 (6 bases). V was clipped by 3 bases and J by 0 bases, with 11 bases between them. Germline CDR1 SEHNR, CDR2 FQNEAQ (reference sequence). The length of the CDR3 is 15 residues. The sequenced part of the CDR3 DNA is TGTGCCAGCAGCTTCGGACAGCAATTGAACACTGAA. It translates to CASSFGQQLNTE. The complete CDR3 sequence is CASSFGQQLNTEAFF.

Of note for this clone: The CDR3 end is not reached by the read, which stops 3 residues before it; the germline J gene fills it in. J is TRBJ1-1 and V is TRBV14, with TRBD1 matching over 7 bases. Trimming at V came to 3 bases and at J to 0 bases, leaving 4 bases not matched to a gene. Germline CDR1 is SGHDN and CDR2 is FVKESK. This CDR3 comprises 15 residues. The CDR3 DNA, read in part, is TGTGCCAGCAGCCAGCGGACAGGAATGAACACTGAA. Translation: CASSQRTGMNTE. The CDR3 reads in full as CASSQRTGMNTEAFF. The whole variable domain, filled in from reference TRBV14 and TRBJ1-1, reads EAGVTQFPSHSVIEKGQTVTLRCDPISGHDNLYWYRRVMGKEIKFLLHFVKESKQDESGMPNNRFLAERTGGTYSTLKVQPAELEDSGVYFCASSQRTGMNTEAFFGQGTRLTVV.

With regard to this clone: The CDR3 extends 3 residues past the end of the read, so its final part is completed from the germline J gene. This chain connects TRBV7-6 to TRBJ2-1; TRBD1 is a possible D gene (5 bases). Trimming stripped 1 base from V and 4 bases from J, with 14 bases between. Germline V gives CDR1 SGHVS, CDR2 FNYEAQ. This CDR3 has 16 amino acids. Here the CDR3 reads CASSLGSPGKYNEQFF. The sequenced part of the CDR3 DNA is TGTGCCAGCAGCTTAGGAAGTCCAGGGAAATACAATGAG.

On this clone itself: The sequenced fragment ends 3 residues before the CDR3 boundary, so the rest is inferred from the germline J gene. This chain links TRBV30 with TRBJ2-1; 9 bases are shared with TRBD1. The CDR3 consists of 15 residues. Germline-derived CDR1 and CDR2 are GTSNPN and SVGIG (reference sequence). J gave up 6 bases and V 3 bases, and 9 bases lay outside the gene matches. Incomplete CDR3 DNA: TGTGCCTGGAGCTCTCGGGACAGGGCCCGCAATGAG. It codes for CAWSSRDRARNE. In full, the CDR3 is CAWSSRDRARNEQFF.

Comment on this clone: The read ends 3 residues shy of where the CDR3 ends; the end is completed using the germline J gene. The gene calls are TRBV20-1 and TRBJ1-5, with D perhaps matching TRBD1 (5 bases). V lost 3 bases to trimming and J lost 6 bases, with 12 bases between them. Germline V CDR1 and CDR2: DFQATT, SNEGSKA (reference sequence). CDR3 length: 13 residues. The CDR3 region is CSASLRGSQPQHF. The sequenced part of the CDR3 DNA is TGCAGTGCTAGTTTAAGGGGTAGTCAGCCC.

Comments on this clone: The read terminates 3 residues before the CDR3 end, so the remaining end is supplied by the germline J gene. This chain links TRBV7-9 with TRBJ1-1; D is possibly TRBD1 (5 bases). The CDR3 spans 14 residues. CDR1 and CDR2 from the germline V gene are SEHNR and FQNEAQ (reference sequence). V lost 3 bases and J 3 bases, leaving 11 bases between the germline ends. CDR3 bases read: TGTGCCAGCAGCTTTCGGGGGGGGTACACTGAA. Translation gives CASSFRGGYTE. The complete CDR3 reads CASSFRGGYTEAFF.